This entry lists 13 T cell receptor beta chains sequenced from one sample in a study of regulatory T cells in long-lasting Graves disease. Combining iRepertoire HTBI primers with Arm-PCR of CDR3 regions, the authors built TCR beta libraries. TCRdb re-derived calls from the multiplex PCR reads in MiXCR, one entry per CDR3 protein. The data contain about 460,000 distinct CDR3 sequences, roughly 23% of them singletons. Time point of the sample: persistent/refractory GD, antithyroid drugs over 5 years with positive TRAb. PBMC-derived RNA was used for the TCR library. The specimen comprised peripheral blood mononuclear cells (PBMCs), sampled when the disease was refractory, from a patient treated with antithyroid drugs. Source of these receptors: a female donor with Graves disease.

This clonotype was seen a few times. The chain joins TRBV3-1 to TRBJ2-5, with D perhaps being TRBD1 or TRBD2 (6 bases each). The V and J ends lost 1 base and 1 base respectively, with 7 bases between them. The CDR3 is 14 residues long. From germline, CDR1 is LGHDT and CDR2 YNNKEL (reference sequence). Here the CDR3 DNA reads TGTGCCAGCAGCCAAGCGGGGGCCCAAGAGACCCAGTACTTC. It codes for CASSQAGAQETQYF.

The sample holds many counts of this clonotype. The chain joins TRBV7-2 to TRBJ1-1; TRBD1 aligns across 10 bases. Germline V CDR1 and CDR2: SGHTA, FQGNSA. This CDR3 has 17 residues. The V and J ends lost 0 bases and 5 bases, in that order; junction bases with no gene match: 9. CDR3 sequence (DNA): TGTGCCAGCAGCTTAGCCCCGACAGGGGGCGCGAGTACTGAAGCTTTCTTT. It translates to CASSLAPTGGASTEAFF.

This clonotype was counted a few times. The chain carries TRBV7-2 and TRBJ1-3; 8 nucleotides align to TRBD1. From germline, CDR1 is SGHTA and CDR2 FQGNSA. The CDR3 loop spans 14 amino acids. The junction had 8 bases not matched to a gene; V was cut back by 5 bases and J by 8 bases. Here the CDR3 DNA reads TGTGCCAGCAGCCAGGGACAGGATACCTACACCATATATTTT. It codes for CASSQGQDTYTIYF.

This clonotype was seen at least ten times. The J gene is TRBJ2-5, the V gene TRBV29-1; TRBD1 aligns across 7 bases. V shed 7 bases and J 2 bases; nucleotides not matched to a gene: 10. This CDR3 is built from 14 residues. CDR1 is SQVTM and CDR2 is ANQGSEA in the germline V gene. The CDR3 region is CSAVDRRPQETQYF. The CDR3 DNA follows: TGCAGCGCCGTGGACAGGAGGCCACAAGAGACCCAGTACTTC.

The chain has TRBV18 and TRBJ2-6; a weak D match, TRBD1 (5 bases). Germline V gene data show CDR1 as KGHSH and CDR2 as LQKENI. The germline V and J ends were trimmed by 2 bases and 6 bases, with 14 bases remaining between them. This CDR3 region has 16 residues. The CDR3 sequence: CASSPWWTPEANVLTF. DNA for the CDR3: TGTGCCAGCTCACCATGGTGGACACCCGAGGCCAACGTCCTGACTTTC.

This clonotype was seen only a few times. The gene calls are TRBV18 and TRBJ2-7; D perhaps matches TRBD1 (6 bases). CDR1 KGHSH and CDR2 LQKENI come from the germline V gene. The CDR3 loop spans 13 amino acids. Between the trimmed V and J ends, which lost 6 bases and 3 bases, there was a span of 12 bases. The CDR3 spells CASSSGDVYEQYF. CDR3 nucleotide sequence: TGTGCCAGCTCTTCAGGGGACGTCTACGAGCAGTACTTC.

This clonotype was observed many times. The chain is built from TRBV19 and TRBJ2-7; no firm D call. Germline assignment: CDR1 LNHDA and CDR2 SQIVND (reference sequence). CDR3 size: 14 residues. Trimming took 3 bases from V and 2 from J, leaving 11 bases between them. CDR3 bases: TGTGCCAGTAGTATTGATGCCACCACCTACGAGCAGTACTTC. Translated: CASSIDATTYEQYF. The full variable domain, with the rest looked up from reference TRBV19 and TRBJ2-7, is DGGITQSPKYLFRKEGQNVTLSCEQNLNHDAMYWYRQDPGQGLRLIYYSQIVNDFQKGDIAEGYSVSREKKESFPLTVTSAQKNPTAFYLCASSIDATTYEQYFGPGTRLTVT.

Many counts were recorded for this clonotype. The chain employs TRBV29-1 and TRBJ2-7; 7 bases agree with TRBD1. V trimming: 3 bases; J trimming: 2 bases; junction bases outside the gene matches: 1. This CDR3 has 12 amino acids. CDR1 and CDR2 from the germline V gene are SQVTM and ANQGSEA. This chain's CDR3 is CSVEGQTYEQYF. In DNA, the CDR3 is TGCAGCGTTGAGGGACAGACCTACGAGCAGTACTTC.

In its sample, this clonotype was seen many times. This chain links TRBV9 with TRBJ2-5; TRBD1 is a possible D gene (6 bases). This CDR3 spans 16 amino acids. Germline CDR1 SGDLS, CDR2 YYNGEE. Trimming shortened V by 4 bases and J by 4 bases, and 20 bases separated the two germline ends. The CDR3 DNA reads as TGTGCCAGCAGCTCCCCTGGAGTGAGAGGGGGAGAGACCCAGTACTTC. The encoded protein is CASSSPGVRGGETQYF. Filled out from reference TRBV9 and TRBJ2-5, the complete variable domain reads DSGVTQTPKHLITATGQRVTLRCSPRSGDLSVYWYQQSLDQGLQFLIQYYNGEERAKGNILERFSAQQFPDLHSELNLSSLELGDSALYFCASSSPGVRGGETQYFGPGTRLLVL.

The gene calls are TRBV20-1 and TRBJ1-3; D unresolved. Germline V gene sequence: CDR1 DFQATT, CDR2 SNEGSKA (reference sequence). This CDR3 is 12 amino acids long. Trimming left V 4 bases short and J 2 bases short, with 6 bases between. The CDR3 protein is CSATPTGNTIYF. The CDR3 bases are TGCAGTGCTACCCCGACTGGAAACACCATATATTTT.

This clonotype was counted only a few times. The rearrangement joins TRBV30 to TRBJ2-5; D is possibly TRBD1 (6 bases). Per the germline V gene, CDR1 is GTSNPN and CDR2 is SVGIG (reference sequence). The V end was cut by 5 bases, the J end by 4 bases, with 11 bases between. The CDR3 consists of 12 residues. CDR3 loop: CAWEGGGETQYF. The CDR3 coding sequence is TGTGCCTGGGAAGGGGGTGGAGAGACCCAGTACTTC. The entire variable domain, with the rest obtained from reference TRBV30 and TRBJ2-5, is as follows: SQTIHQWPATLVQPVGSPLSLECTVEGTSNPNLYWYRQAAGRGLQLLFYSVGIGQISSEVPQNLSASRPQDRQFILSSKKLLLSDSGFYLCAWEGGGETQYFGPGTRLLVL.

CDR3 sequence (DNA): TGTGCCAGCAGTGTGAATAACTATGGCTACACCTTC. Translating gives CASSVNNYGYTF. The J gene is TRBJ1-2, the V gene TRBV12-3 or TRBV12-4; D not certain. CDR3 size: 12 residues. Trimming cost V 5 bases and J 1 base, with 5 bases left between them.

This chain uses TRBV6-4 with TRBJ2-2, with TRBD1 matching over 9 bases. CDR3 length equals 14 residues. The trim removed 11 bases at V and 8 bases at J, leaving 12 bases unmatched. CDR1 is MRHNA, CDR2 SNTAGT, per germline. This chain's CDR3 is CAPLGGTGRGELFF. The CDR3 nucleotides read TGTGCCCCCCTCGGCGGGACAGGGCGAGGGGAGCTGTTTTTT.